The 31 T cell receptor beta chains in this list originate from one sample, sequenced in a study of PD-1 blockade in classical Hodgkin lymphoma. Time point in this sample: cycle 4 day 1 (C4D1), after 5 to 7 weeks of nivolumab. Brentuximab vedotin exposure varied, and every patient relapsed after autologous stem cell transplantation. Clones were sequenced by immunoSEQ multiplex PCR, and TCRdb holds only the in-frame ones, with some missing. This sample has approximately 110,000 clones, with about nine tenths found just once. This sample comprised peripheral blood mononuclear cells (PBMCs), obtained before the fourth cycle of nivolumab. The receptors shown here come from a human donor with classical Hodgkin lymphoma.

This chain links TRBV6-5 with TRBJ1-5; D gene uncertain. V was trimmed by 3 bases and J by 0 bases, leaving 9 bases between them. Germline V gene data show CDR1 as MNHEY and CDR2 as SVGAGI. The CDR3 is made up of 15 amino acids. CDR3 nucleotides: TGTGCCAGCAGTTATGACGGTAATAGCAATCAGCCCCAGCATTTT. It yields the protein CASSYDGNSNQPQHF.

V gene TRBV19 combines with J gene TRBJ1-2; TRBD1 agrees at 10 bases. V dropped 5 bases and J dropped 7; count of bases not matched to a gene: 10. Germline values: CDR1 LNHDA, CDR2 SQIVND (reference sequence). CDR3 size: 15 residues. CDR3 protein: CASSFLPGQGFGYTF. For the CDR3, the DNA is TGTGCCAGTAGTTTTTTGCCGGGACAGGGGTTTGGCTACACCTTC.

In this sample, this clone turned up many times. This CDR3 reads CASSQEEVGEAFF. Here the CDR3 DNA reads TGCGCCAGCAGCCAAGAGGAGGTAGGTGAAGCTTTCTTT. The rearrangement links TRBV4-3 to TRBJ1-1; D is unresolved. This CDR3 region has 13 residues. Trimming took 0 bases from V and 7 from J, leaving 9 bases between them. Germline CDR1 is LGHNA and CDR2 is YSLEER.

The chain has TRBV6-7 and TRBJ1-5; maybe TRBD1 (6 bases). TRBV6-7 is an open reading frame, and its role is uncertain. V lost 0 bases to trimming and J lost 0 bases, with 12 bases between them. The CDR3 is 17 amino acids. In DNA, the CDR3 is TGTGCCAGCAGTTACTCAGGGGGTTGCGATAGCAATCAGCCCCAGCATTTT. Protein product: CASSYSGGCDSNQPQHF.

The J gene is TRBJ2-7, the V gene TRBV4-3, with 10 bases aligning to TRBD2. The J segment lost 7 bases and the V segment lost 2 bases, leaving 2 bases of the junction unmatched. This CDR3 region has 13 residues. Germline loops: CDR1 LGHNA, CDR2 YSLEER. The CDR3 is CASSQSLAGEQYF. The CDR3 nucleotides are TGCGCCAGCAGCCAATCACTAGCGGGAGAGCAGTACTTC.

The chain has TRBV10-3 and TRBJ2-7, with D unresolved. CDR3 size: 14 residues. The germline CDR1 and CDR2 sequences are ENHRY and SYGVKD. V shed 3 bases and J shed 9 bases, with 18 bases lying between them. The CDR3 spells CAISDSVRPVGQYF. The CDR3 DNA sequence: TGTGCCATCAGTGACTCAGTCCGGCCAGTAGGGCAGTACTTC.

The chain joins TRBV6-1 to TRBJ1-1; 10 nucleotides agree with TRBD1. V trimming: 9 bases; J trimming: 4 bases; junction bases outside the gene matches: 11. Looked up from germline, CDR1 is MNHNS and CDR2 is SASEGT. The CDR3 length is 15 residues. CDR3 amino acids: CASMTGGGKATEAFF. The CDR3 nucleotides read TGTGCCAGTATGACAGGGGGCGGTAAGGCCACTGAAGCTTTCTTT.

The genes are TRBV14 and TRBJ2-7, with D possibly matching TRBD2 (6 bases). Germline CDR1 reads SGHDN; CDR2 reads FVKESK. V gave up 3 bases and J gave up 0 bases, with 18 bases separating them. There are 17 residues in the CDR3. This CDR3 reads CASSQSAGLPSSYEQYF. The CDR3 DNA sequence: TGTGCCAGCAGCCAGTCGGCGGGGCTTCCGTCCTCCTACGAGCAGTACTTC.

CDR3 region: CASSEGGSRVVNTQYF. CDR3 nucleotides: TGTGCCAGCAGTGAAGGCGGGAGCAGGGTTGTGAATACGCAGTATTTT. The chain is built from TRBV2 and TRBJ2-3; the match to TRBD2 covers 7 bases. After removal of 1 base from V and 7 bases from J, the junction contained 11 bases not matched to a gene. The CDR3 runs to 16 residues. Germline assignment: CDR1 SNHLY and CDR2 FYNNEI.

The gene calls are TRBV29-1 and TRBJ1-2; a possible D gene is TRBD1 (6 bases). Germline lookup yields CDR1 SQVTM and CDR2 ANQGSEA. Trimming left V 1 base short and J 4 bases short, with 16 bases between. The CDR3 totals 15 residues. Here the CDR3 reads CSVEAQGRPPYGYTF. The CDR3, as DNA: TGCAGCGTTGAAGCGCAGGGGCGCCCCCCCTATGGCTACACCTTC.

The CDR3 DNA reads TGTGCCAGCAGTGAGGACCCAACCGGGGAGCTGTTTTTT. It specifies CASSEDPTGELFF. The chain recombines TRBV6-4 with TRBJ2-2; D is uncertain. This CDR3 spans 13 amino acids. V was trimmed by 3 bases and J by 5 bases, leaving 7 bases between them. The germline gives CDR1 MRHNA, CDR2 SNTAGT.

V usage is TRBV28 and J usage is TRBJ1-1, with TRBD1 matching 8 bases. Germline V gives CDR1 MDHEN, CDR2 SYDVKM. The CDR3 has 15 residues. After removal of 7 bases from V and 4 bases from J, the junction contained 11 bases not matched to a gene. CDR3 sequence reads: CASTLQGAPGTEAFF. The CDR3 DNA reads TGTGCCAGCACACTGCAGGGGGCGCCGGGCACTGAAGCTTTCTTT.

This chain joins TRBV30 and TRBJ1-4; 7 nucleotides line up with TRBD1. The CDR3 runs to 13 residues. Germline assignment: CDR1 GTSNPN and CDR2 SVGIG (reference sequence). V dropped 5 bases and J dropped 7; count of bases not matched to a gene: 7. Here the CDR3 DNA reads TGTGCCTGGGGCACAGGGGTTGGTGAAAAACTGTTTTTT. Translation: CAWGTGVGEKLFF.

The genes are TRBV5-1 and TRBJ2-1; D tentatively reads TRBD1 or TRBD2 (5 bases each). Trimming left V 3 bases short and J 7 bases short, with 14 bases between. There are 14 residues in the CDR3. The germline V gene encodes CDR1 SGHRS and CDR2 YFSETQ. The CDR3 nucleotides are TGCGCCAGCAGCTCCCGGGACCCCCCGAATGAGCAGTTCTTC. Its translation: CASSSRDPPNEQFF.

This clone was picked up one time. V gene TRBV18 combines with J gene TRBJ1-1, with 8 bases that match TRBD1. Germline V gene lookup returns CDR1 KGHSH and CDR2 LQKENI. V lost 0 bases, J lost 6 bases, and 3 bases stayed unmatched. The CDR3 is 14 amino acids. CDR3 coding DNA: TGTGCCAGCTCACCACCTGGACAGGGCCCTGAAGCTTTCTTT. The encoded protein is CASSPPGQGPEAFF.

The chain uses TRBV11-2 and TRBJ1-1, with no clear D. The V gene lost 3 bases and the J gene lost 1 base, with 12 bases spanning the gap. Germline V gene lookup returns CDR1 SGHAT and CDR2 FQNNGV. The CDR3 extends over 15 amino acids. CDR3: CASSFGRDRNTEAFF. The CDR3 coding sequence is TGTGCCAGCAGCTTCGGACGGGATCGGAACACTGAAGCTTTCTTT.

In DNA, the CDR3 is TGTGCCAGCAGCCATCAGTGGCCCCAGGGTTCCGAGCAGTACTTC. Translation: CASSHQWPQGSEQYF. This chain connects TRBV11-3 to TRBJ2-7; a possible D gene is TRBD1 (5 bases). Germline V lookup: CDR1 SGHNT, CDR2 YENEEA. Trimming took 5 bases from V and 6 from J, leaving 20 bases between them. This CDR3 has 15 residues.

The chain joins TRBV7-9 to TRBJ1-4; D possibly corresponds to TRBD1 (6 bases). This CDR3 region has 17 residues. In germline, CDR1 is SEHNR, CDR2 FQNEAQ (reference sequence). Trimming stripped 4 bases from V and 0 bases from J, with 15 bases between. CDR3 loop: CASSSTGFHSTNEKLFF. CDR3 bases: TGTGCCAGCAGCTCGACAGGATTCCACTCAACTAATGAAAAACTGTTTTTT.

The chain recombines TRBV7-2 with TRBJ2-7; D remains ambiguous. The CDR3 is 13 residues long. V dropped 5 bases and J dropped 6 bases, with 14 bases sitting between them. The V gene's germline CDR1 is SGHTA and CDR2 FQGNSA. This CDR3 is CASSPQPLTEQYF. The CDR3 bases are TGTGCCAGCAGCCCACAGCCCCTCACCGAGCAGTACTTC.

The chain uses TRBV5-8 and TRBJ1-1, with D possibly TRBD1 on 5 matching bases. The CDR3 loop spans 14 amino acids. Trimming shortened V by 2 bases and J by 4 bases, and 12 bases separated the two germline ends. Germline lookup yields CDR1 SGHTS and CDR2 YDEGEE. The CDR3 here is CASSLARGVTEAFF. DNA for the CDR3: TGTGCCAGCAGCTTAGCCCGGGGGGTCACTGAAGCTTTCTTT.

The chain uses TRBV7-2 and TRBJ1-2; no clear D. Germline CDR1 reads SGHTA; CDR2 reads FQGNSA. The CDR3 length is 14 residues. V lost 2 bases and J lost 4, with 11 bases in between. The CDR3 bases are TGTGCCAGCAGCTTATTAGGTTCCTGCTATGGCTACACCTTC. Its protein is CASSLLGSCYGYTF.

The V and J genes are TRBV5-6 and TRBJ2-6, with D perhaps matching TRBD2 (6 bases). The CDR3 contains 16 residues. CDR1 and CDR2 (germline): SGHDT, YYEEEE. The V end was cut by 0 bases, the J end by 2 bases, with 9 bases between. The CDR3 here is CASSLVGGPGANVLTF. In DNA, the CDR3 is TGTGCCAGCAGCTTGGTCGGGGGTCCTGGGGCCAACGTCCTGACTTTC.

The chain uses TRBV5-1 and TRBJ2-2; TRBD2 agrees at 11 bases. The CDR3 is made up of 18 amino acids. Germline CDR1 and CDR2: SGHRS and YFSETQ. With V trimmed by 0 bases and J by 6 bases, 10 bases remained unmatched. This CDR3 reads CASSLEWYTSGSPGELFF. CDR3 in DNA: TGCGCCAGCAGCTTGGAATGGTATACTAGCGGGAGCCCCGGGGAGCTGTTTTTT.

The rearrangement links TRBV6-5 to TRBJ2-2; possible D gene TRBD2, 6 bases. Germline CDR1 reads MNHEY; CDR2 reads SVGAGI. This CDR3 is built from 16 residues. V was trimmed by 0 bases and J by 5 bases, leaving 13 bases between them. CDR3 residues: CASSYSIGGGTGELFF. The CDR3 DNA reads as TGTGCCAGCAGTTACTCGATTGGGGGAGGAACCGGGGAGCTGTTTTTT.

V gene TRBV30 combines with J gene TRBJ1-1; weak D call: TRBD1 (5 bases). Trimming removed 0 bases from V and 11 bases from J, with 13 bases in between. The germline gives CDR1 GTSNPN, CDR2 SVGIG (reference sequence). This CDR3 is built from 12 residues. In nucleotides, the CDR3 is TGTGCCTGGAGTGTACCGGGGACGGGGGCTTTCTTT. It translates to CAWSVPGTGAFF.

The CDR3 DNA reads TGTGCCAGCAGTGCCGGACGGTTCTATGGCTACACCTTC. It specifies CASSAGRFYGYTF. The chain links TRBV6-5 to TRBJ1-2, with D hard to call. Germline V CDR1 and CDR2: MNHEY, SVGAGI. CDR3 length: 13 amino acids. The V end was cut by 5 bases, the J end by 4 bases, with 11 bases between.

The V gene is TRBV6-5, the J gene TRBJ2-1; weak D call: TRBD2 (7 bases). V dropped 5 bases and J dropped 2 bases, with 10 bases sitting between them. The CDR3 consists of 14 residues. The germline CDR1 and CDR2 sequences are MNHEY and SVGAGI. Here the CDR3 DNA reads TGTGCCAGCAGTCACGGGGGGCCCTACAATGAGCAGTTCTTC. Its protein is CASSHGGPYNEQFF.

The rearrangement uses TRBV6-6 and TRBJ1-2; D remains ambiguous. Germline CDR1 and CDR2: MNHNY and SVGAGI (reference sequence). Trimming pared 4 bases from V and 8 bases from J, leaving 11 bases between. The CDR3 spans 12 residues. Here the CDR3 reads CASSSTSGGYTF. The CDR3 DNA reads as TGTGCCAGCAGTTCGACCTCCGGGGGCTACACCTTC.

The CDR3 here is CSVEEAGGVVYGYTF. The CDR3 nucleotides are TGCAGCGTTGAAGAGGCAGGGGGCGTCGTCTATGGCTACACCTTC. The rearrangement joins TRBV29-1 to TRBJ1-2; 8 nucleotides line up with TRBD1. The V and J ends lost 0 bases and 4 bases, in that order; junction bases with no gene match: 7. This CDR3 region has 15 residues. Germline V CDR1 and CDR2: SQVTM, ANQGSEA.

The genes are TRBV4-3 and TRBJ2-2, with D unclear. Germline-derived CDR1 and CDR2 are LGHNA and YSLEER. The V gene lost 8 bases and the J gene lost 0 bases, with 10 bases spanning the gap. The CDR3 runs to 14 residues. CDR3 sequence: CASGWQANTGELFF. CDR3 nucleotide sequence: TGCGCCAGCGGTTGGCAGGCGAACACCGGGGAGCTGTTTTTT.

The rearrangement joins TRBV5-1 to TRBJ1-1; D gene uncertain. Germline V gives CDR1 SGHRS, CDR2 YFSETQ. V lost 0 bases to trimming and J lost 3 bases, with 9 bases between them. There are 14 residues in the CDR3. For the CDR3, the DNA is TGCGCCAGCAGCTTGGCATCAGAGCACACTGAAGCTTTCTTT. It encodes CASSLASEHTEAFF.